Below are 21 T cell receptor beta chains sequenced from a single sample in a study of shared clonotypes between healthy human individuals. Here immunoSEQ multiplex PCR was the method, and the copy in TCRdb shows in-frame clones only, minus some. The sample records more than 600,000 clones, about 90% being singletons. Terminally differentiated effector memory CD45RA+ cells were excluded from the naive CD8 cells, which were CD45RO-negative and positively selected for CCR7. Input material: naive CD8+ T cells sorted from blood. These receptors all stem from a young man in good health.

This chain connects TRBV2 to TRBJ2-6; no firm D call. The CDR3 covers 11 residues. Germline-derived CDR1 and CDR2 are SNHLY and FYNNEI. V was shortened by 11 bases and J by 4 bases, with 6 bases between the two germline ends. The CDR3: CAHLGANVLTF. The CDR3 nucleotides read TGTGCCCACTTGGGGGCCAACGTCCTGACTTTC.

The chain employs TRBV15 and TRBJ2-7; possibly TRBD2 for D (6 bases). The CDR3 spans 14 residues. Between the trimmed V and J ends, which lost 8 bases and 3 bases, there was a span of 17 bases. Germline loops: CDR1 LNHNV, CDR2 YYDKDF (reference sequence). CDR3 region: CATADTGVLYEQYF. The DNA for the CDR3 is TGTGCCACCGCAGACACGGGGGTCCTCTACGAGCAGTACTTC.

This clone has a single count. This sample also contains other DNA sequences that code for the same CDR3. The V gene is TRBV27, the J gene TRBJ2-7; TRBD1 matches at 8 bases. This CDR3 is 14 amino acids long. CDR1 is MNHEY, CDR2 SMNVEV, per germline (reference sequence). V was clipped by 5 bases and J by 4 bases; unmatched bases: 7. The CDR3 here is CASSPGTGGYEQYF. The DNA for the CDR3 is TGTGCCAGCAGTCCAGGGACAGGTGGTTACGAGCAGTACTTC.

This chain links TRBV11-2 with TRBJ2-7; weak D call: TRBD2 (6 bases). Germline V gives CDR1 SGHAT, CDR2 FQNNGV. The CDR3 sequence is 15 residues long. V lost 0 bases and J 0 bases, leaving 9 bases between the germline ends. CDR3 bases: TGTGCCAGCAGCTTAGAATACGGGGGCTCCTACGAGCAGTACTTC. This encodes CASSLEYGGSYEQYF. The full variable domain, rest sourced from reference TRBV11-2 and TRBJ2-7, is EAGVAQSPRYKIIEKRQSVAFWCNPISGHATLYWYQQILGQGPKLLIQFQNNGVVDDSQLPKDRFSAERLKGVDSTLKIQPAKLEDSAVYLCASSLEYGGSYEQYFGPGTRLTVT.

The genes are TRBV6-5 and TRBJ1-1; 8 nucleotides line up with TRBD1. Trimming cost V 2 bases and J 6 bases; bases outside gene matches: 5. CDR1 is MNHEY and CDR2 is SVGAGI in the germline V gene. The CDR3 runs 14 residues. CDR3 sequence: CASSYGQGSAEAFF. DNA for the CDR3: TGTGCCAGCAGTTACGGACAGGGAAGCGCTGAAGCTTTCTTT.

This clone has a single count. The V and J genes are TRBV10-2 and TRBJ2-5, with D uncertain. From germline, CDR1 is WSHSY and CDR2 SAAADI. V lost 5 bases and J lost 4, with 8 bases in between. The CDR3 sequence is 12 residues long. CDR3 amino acids: CASSWLRETQYF. The CDR3 DNA follows: TGCGCCAGCAGTTGGCTAAGAGAGACCCAGTACTTC.

The CDR3 protein is CASSEDGQGPYNEQFF. CDR3 coding DNA: TGTGCCAGCAGTGAAGACGGGCAGGGGCCTTACAATGAGCAGTTCTTC. This chain joins TRBV6-4 and TRBJ2-1; D possibly corresponds to TRBD1 (6 bases). CDR1 and CDR2 (germline): MRHNA, SNTAGT. CDR3 length: 16 residues. V shed 3 bases and J shed 4 bases, with 16 bases lying between them.

This clone was detected only a few times. This rearrangement joins TRBV7-3 to TRBJ1-1; no clear D gene. The CDR3 has 13 residues. V was trimmed by 3 bases and J by 1 base, leaving 6 bases between them. Germline V gene data show CDR1 as SGHTA and CDR2 as FQGTGA. The CDR3 region is CASSFSQNTEAFF. The DNA of the CDR3 is TGTGCCAGCAGCTTTTCGCAGAACACTGAAGCTTTCTTT. Full variable domain (missing parts from reference TRBV7-3 and TRBJ1-1): GAGVSQTPSNKVTEKGKYVELRCDPISGHTALYWYRQSLGQGPEFLIYFQGTGAADDSGLPNDRFFAVRPEGSVSTLKIQRTERGDSAVYLCASSFSQNTEAFFGQGTRLTVV.

The chain recombines TRBV5-1 with TRBJ1-1; D not resolved. Germline V gene data show CDR1 as SGHRS and CDR2 as YFSETQ. The CDR3 runs to 13 residues. Deletions cut 3 bases from V and 0 bases from J, with 6 bases between. CDR3 sequence: CASSSRLNTEAFF. CDR3 nucleotide sequence: TGCGCCAGCAGCTCCAGGCTGAACACTGAAGCTTTCTTT.

This clone appeared a few times. This sequence joins TRBV27 and TRBJ1-2; a weak D match, TRBD1 (6 bases). The V and J ends lost 6 bases and 7 bases respectively, with 12 bases between them. Germline CDR1 reads MNHEY; CDR2 reads SMNVEV (reference sequence). CDR3 length: 12 amino acids. CDR3 in amino acids: CASRKQGSGYTF. Written as DNA, the CDR3 is TGTGCCAGCAGAAAACAGGGTAGTGGCTACACCTTC.

The chain uses TRBV19 and TRBJ2-3, with D maybe TRBD2 (5 bases). In germline, CDR1 is LNHDA, CDR2 SQIVND (reference sequence). The CDR3 is 15 amino acids. Trimming took off 3 bases at V and 3 bases at J, with 13 bases between the two ends. The CDR3 protein is CASSIVLASTDTQYF. DNA for the CDR3: TGTGCCAGTAGTATCGTCCTAGCCAGTACAGATACGCAGTATTTT. The entire variable domain, with the rest obtained from reference TRBV19 and TRBJ2-3, is as follows: DGGITQSPKYLFRKEGQNVTLSCEQNLNHDAMYWYRQDPGQGLRLIYYSQIVNDFQKGDIAEGYSVSREKKESFPLTVTSAQKNPTAFYLCASSIVLASTDTQYFGPGTRLTVL.

J is TRBJ2-2 and V is TRBV6-5; D might be TRBD2 (6 bases). The CDR3 sequence is 12 residues long. Germline lookup yields CDR1 MNHEY and CDR2 SVGAGI. Between the trimmed V and J ends, which lost 4 bases and 7 bases, there was a span of 7 bases. CDR3 residues: CASSWGDGELFF. The CDR3 nucleotides read TGTGCCAGCAGTTGGGGGGACGGGGAGCTGTTTTTT.

The chain employs TRBV29-1 and TRBJ2-7; 7 nucleotides align to TRBD2. This CDR3 contains 14 residues. Germline CDR1 reads SQVTM; CDR2 reads ANQGSEA. V shed 6 bases and J 4 bases; nucleotides not matched to a gene: 12. As DNA, the CDR3 is TGCAGCGTCCTACTAGCGCGAGCGAGTTACGAGCAGTACTTC. Translating it yields CSVLLARASYEQYF.

The V and J genes are TRBV7-9 and TRBJ2-7; D possibly matches TRBD1 or TRBD2 (5 bases each). The CDR3 extends over 15 amino acids. V was trimmed by 1 base and J by 0 bases, leaving 10 bases between them. Germline V CDR1 and CDR2: SEHNR, FQNEAQ (reference sequence). CDR3 sequence reads: CASSLGGYFSYEQYF. The CDR3, as DNA: TGTGCCAGCAGCTTAGGGGGGTACTTCTCCTACGAGCAGTACTTC.

The V and J genes are TRBV7-8 and TRBJ1-1; D gene ambiguous. V lost 3 bases and J lost 2, with 4 bases in between. In germline, CDR1 is SGHVS, CDR2 FQNEAQ. This CDR3 comprises 12 residues. The CDR3, as DNA: TGTGCCAGCAGCTTTTATAACACTGAAGCTTTCTTT. Its protein is CASSFYNTEAFF.

This clone was picked up one time. V and J are TRBV11-2 and TRBJ2-1, with D uncertain. Trimming removed 5 bases from V and 9 bases from J, with 11 bases in between. The V gene's germline CDR1 is SGHAT and CDR2 FQNNGV. This CDR3 comprises 12 residues. CDR3 sequence reads: CASSHGRSEQFF. The DNA of the CDR3 is TGTGCCAGCAGCCATGGTAGGAGTGAGCAGTTCTTC.

This chain links TRBV6-1 with TRBJ1-4; D call uncertain. Germline CDR1 MNHNS, CDR2 SASEGT. Trimming cost V 1 base and J 2 bases, with 11 bases left between them. This CDR3 comprises 16 residues. Here the CDR3 reads CASSEETTPTNEKLFF. Written as DNA, the CDR3 is TGTGCCAGCAGTGAAGAAACCACACCGACTAATGAAAAACTGTTTTTT.

As regards this clone: Other nucleotide sequences from this sample produce the same CDR3. The gene calls are TRBV9 and TRBJ2-7, with a possible D match to TRBD1 (6 bases). Germline lookup yields CDR1 SGDLS and CDR2 YYNGEE. Trimming left V 0 bases short and J 3 bases short, with 10 bases between. This CDR3 contains 14 residues. The CDR3 DNA follows: TGTGCCAGCAGCGTAGTGGCAGGGGACTACGAGCAGTACTTC. Residues: CASSVVAGDYEQYF.

V and J are TRBV2 and TRBJ2-1; D remains ambiguous. The length of the CDR3 is 12 residues. The germline V gene has CDR1 SNHLY and CDR2 FYNNEI. V lost 6 bases and J 7 bases, leaving 10 bases between the germline ends. Written as DNA, the CDR3 is TGTGCCAGCAGGTCCCAGCCAAATGAGCAGTTCTTC. Its translation is CASRSQPNEQFF.

This chain's CDR3 is CASTPEEYSYEQYF. In nucleotides, the CDR3 is TGTGCCAGCACTCCAGAGGAGTACTCCTACGAGCAGTACTTC. The chain carries TRBV6-1 and TRBJ2-7; D is ambiguous. V lost 7 bases and J lost 0, with 13 bases in between. The CDR3 has 14 amino acids. Germline CDR1 reads MNHNS; CDR2 reads SASEGT.

The chain uses TRBV10-2 and TRBJ2-2, with D maybe TRBD1 (5 bases). The germline CDR1 and CDR2 sequences are WSHSY and SAAADI. Trimming removed 8 bases at V and 1 base at J, with 11 bases between. CDR3 length: 14 residues. CDR3 coding DNA: TGCGCCAGCGGGGCGGACGGGAACACCGGGGAGCTGTTTTTT. This codes for CASGADGNTGELFF.